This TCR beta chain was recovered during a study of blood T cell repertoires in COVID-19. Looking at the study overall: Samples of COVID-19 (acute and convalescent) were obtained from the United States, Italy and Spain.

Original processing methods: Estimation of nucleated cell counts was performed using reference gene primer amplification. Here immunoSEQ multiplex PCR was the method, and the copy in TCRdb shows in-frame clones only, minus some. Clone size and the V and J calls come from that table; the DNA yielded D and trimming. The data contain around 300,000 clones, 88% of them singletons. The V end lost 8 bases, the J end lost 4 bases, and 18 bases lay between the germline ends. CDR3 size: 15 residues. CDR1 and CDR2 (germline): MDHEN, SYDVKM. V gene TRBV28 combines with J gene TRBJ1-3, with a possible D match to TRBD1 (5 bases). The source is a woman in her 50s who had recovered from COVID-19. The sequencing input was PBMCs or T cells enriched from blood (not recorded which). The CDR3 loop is CASLAEPGVGNTIYF. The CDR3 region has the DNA TGTGCCAGCCTAGCCGAACCGGGGGTCGGAAACACCATATATTTT.